The T cell receptor beta chain under discussion was sequenced for a study of T cell changes during pregnancy in multiple sclerosis. This table comes from immunoSEQ multiplex PCR, and its TCRdb copy is limited to in-frame clones, with some not included. The table has about 64,000 clones, 90% seen once. J lost 2 bases, V lost 1 base, and 2 bases had no gene match. The CDR3 consists of 14 residues. Germline CDR1 SGDLS, CDR2 YYNGEE. The chain links TRBV9 to TRBJ2-7; 8 nucleotides match TRBD2. This clonotype originated in a female donor in good health, enrolled as a control in a pregnancy study. This sample comprised peripheral blood, obtained in the second trimester of pregnancy. The CDR3 DNA follows: TGTGCCAGCAGCGTAAGCGGGGGCCCCTACGAGCAGTACTTC. Its translation: CASSVSGGPYEQYF.